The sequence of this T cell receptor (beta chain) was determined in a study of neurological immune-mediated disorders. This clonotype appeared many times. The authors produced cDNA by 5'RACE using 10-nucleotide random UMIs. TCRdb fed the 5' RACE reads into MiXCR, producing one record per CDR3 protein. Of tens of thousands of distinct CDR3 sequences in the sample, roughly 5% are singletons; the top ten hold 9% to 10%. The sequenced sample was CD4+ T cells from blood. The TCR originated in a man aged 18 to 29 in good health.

In DNA, the CDR3 is TGTGCCAGCTCACCAGCGGACGTATCCTCTGGAAACACCATATATTTT. This codes for CASSPADVSSGNTIYF. This sequence joins TRBV18 and TRBJ1-3; D unresolved. The CDR3 runs 16 residues. Germline V gene data show CDR1 as KGHSH and CDR2 as LQKENI. V was pared by 2 bases and J by 0 bases, with 11 bases between.